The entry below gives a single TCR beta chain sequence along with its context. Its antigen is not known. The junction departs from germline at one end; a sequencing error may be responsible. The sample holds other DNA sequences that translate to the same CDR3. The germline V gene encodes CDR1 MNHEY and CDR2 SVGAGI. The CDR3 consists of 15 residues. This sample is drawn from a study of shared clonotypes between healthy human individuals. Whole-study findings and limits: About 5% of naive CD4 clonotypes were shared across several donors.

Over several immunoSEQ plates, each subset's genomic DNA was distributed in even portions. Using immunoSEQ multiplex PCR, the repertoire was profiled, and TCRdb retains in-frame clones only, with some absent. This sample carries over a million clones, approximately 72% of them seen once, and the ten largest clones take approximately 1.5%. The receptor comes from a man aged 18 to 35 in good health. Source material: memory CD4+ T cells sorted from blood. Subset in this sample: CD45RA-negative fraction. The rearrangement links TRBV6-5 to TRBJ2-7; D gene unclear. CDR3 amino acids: CASSPTSWISYEQYF. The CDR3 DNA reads TGTGCCAGCAGCCCAACCTCGTGGATTTCCTACGAGCAGTATTTC.